Below, 29 T cell receptor beta chains from the same sample are listed, as sequenced in a study of T cells in Graves' hyperthyroidism and ophthalmopathy. TCR beta CDR3 regions were amplified from RNA transcripts. First-round RT-PCR targeting the TCR CDR3 was performed with the HTBI primer set. TCRdb reprocessed the multiplex PCR reads with MiXCR, giving one entry per CDR3 protein. The sample lists around 260,000 distinct CDR3 sequences, under 30% seen once, with about a quarter in the top ten. Sequencing was performed on blood. The origin of the receptors is a middle-aged man with Graves' hyperthyroidism that later progressed to Graves' ophthalmopathy.

At least ten counts were recorded for this clonotype. A read error may produce the germline difference seen at one junction end. The chain is built from TRBV20-1 and TRBJ2-7; 7 bases line up with TRBD2. Germline V lookup: CDR1 DFQATT, CDR2 SNEGSKA (reference sequence). The CDR3 runs 12 residues. CDR3 residues: CSARAGTYEQYF. The CDR3 DNA reads as TGCAGTGCGAGAGCGGGGACCTACGAGCAGTACTTC.

This clonotype was picked up many times. The rearrangement joins TRBV28 to TRBJ2-5, with 8 bases fitting TRBD2. Germline lookup yields CDR1 MDHEN and CDR2 SYDVKM. V was pared by 5 bases and J by 5 bases, with 13 bases of the junction left unmatched. The CDR3 is made up of 16 amino acids. For the CDR3, the DNA is TGTGCCAGCAGTCCCCGCCTCGGGGGGGCCGGGGAGACCCAGTACTTC. It specifies CASSPRLGGAGETQYF.

This clonotype has just a few counts. This chain uses TRBV18 with TRBJ2-7; 10 nucleotides agree with TRBD2. The CDR3 spans 17 residues. CDR1 and CDR2 (germline): KGHSH, LQKENI. Losses at the gene ends were 2 bases for V and 1 base for J; bases not matched to a gene: 8. CDR3 coding DNA: TGTGCCAGCTCACCAGCTAGCGGGAGTATAAAGTCCTACGAGCAGTACTTC. This codes for CASSPASGSIKSYEQYF.

This clonotype has a count of ten or more. The chain has TRBV30 and TRBJ1-1; TRBD1 matches 9 bases. Losses at the gene ends were 3 bases for V and 4 bases for J; bases not matched to a gene: 6. The germline gives CDR1 GTSNPN, CDR2 SVGIG (reference sequence). The CDR3 is made up of 14 amino acids. The CDR3 nucleotides read TGTGCCTGGAGCACGGGACAGGGAACCACTGAAGCTTTCTTT. It yields the protein CAWSTGQGTTEAFF.

This clonotype was seen at least ten times. One end of the junction varies from germline; a read error may be responsible. CDR3 sequence: CASSWGQNRPQHF. CDR3 bases: TGTGCCAGCAGTTGGGGACAGAATCGGCCCCAGCATTTT. The chain recombines TRBV27 with TRBJ1-5, with 7 bases fitting TRBD1. Per germline, CDR1 MNHEY and CDR2 SMNVEV (reference sequence). The CDR3 is 13 residues long.

This clonotype came up many times. CDR3 region: CAISESKGAGQETQYF. CDR3 DNA: TGTGCCATCAGTGAGTCGAAAGGGGCGGGACAAGAGACCCAGTACTTC. The chain couples TRBV10-3 to TRBJ2-5; possibly TRBD2 for D (6 bases). V lost 0 bases to trimming and J lost 2 bases, with 13 bases between them. Germline assignment: CDR1 ENHRY and CDR2 SYGVKD. The CDR3 is made up of 16 amino acids.

This clonotype was seen repeatedly, ten times or more. This chain joins TRBV3-1 and TRBJ1-2; TRBD1 matches at 9 bases. The V gene end was trimmed by 3 bases and the J gene end by 6 bases; junction bases not matched to a gene: 8. Germline CDR1 and CDR2: LGHDT and YNNKEL (reference sequence). The CDR3 runs to 15 residues. CDR3 DNA sequence: TGTGCCAGCAGCCACCCCTGGACAGGGGTAGATGGCTACACCTTC. This encodes CASSHPWTGVDGYTF.

As DNA, the CDR3 is TGTGCCAGCAGTATAAAGACAGGGACCAGCTCCTACGAGCAGTACTTC. Encoded protein: CASSIKTGTSSYEQYF. The J gene is TRBJ2-7, the V gene TRBV28; 7 positions match TRBD1. CDR1 and CDR2 from the germline V gene are MDHEN and SYDVKM. V gave up 5 bases and J gave up 0 bases; unmatched junction bases: 10. The CDR3 runs 16 residues.

There are many counts of this clonotype. V usage is TRBV9 and J usage is TRBJ2-7; TRBD2 matches at 15 bases. This CDR3 comprises 17 residues. J lost 2 bases, V lost 4 bases, and 7 bases had no gene match. Per the germline V gene, CDR1 is SGDLS and CDR2 is YYNGEE. CDR3 sequence (DNA): TGTGCCAGCAGCCCGGGACTAGCGGGAGGTACCCCCTACGAGCAGTACTTC. This translates into CASSPGLAGGTPYEQYF. Full variable domain (remainder filled in from reference TRBV9 and TRBJ2-7): DSGVTQTPKHLITATGQRVTLRCSPRSGDLSVYWYQQSLDQGLQFLIQYYNGEERAKGNILERFSAQQFPDLHSELNLSSLELGDSALYFCASSPGLAGGTPYEQYFGPGTRLTVT.

The sample holds many counts of this clonotype. The chain has TRBV6-1 and TRBJ1-5; TRBD1 agrees at 9 bases. The CDR3 consists of 15 residues. Germline CDR1 MNHNS, CDR2 SASEGT. The trim removed 0 bases at V and 7 bases at J, leaving 4 bases unmatched. The DNA of the CDR3 is TGTGCCAGCAGTGAAGCGACGGACAGGGGCCAGCCCCAGCATTTT. This codes for CASSEATDRGQPQHF.

The chain employs TRBV19 and TRBJ2-2; D is unclear. V was cut by 5 bases and J by 3 bases, with 16 bases left in between. The CDR3 covers 16 residues. Germline CDR1 and CDR2: LNHDA and SQIVND (reference sequence). The CDR3 here is CASSPLASPDTGELFF. CDR3 sequence (DNA): TGTGCCAGTAGTCCCCTGGCCTCTCCGGACACCGGGGAGCTGTTTTTT.

The sample holds many counts of this clonotype. The chain recombines TRBV2 with TRBJ2-2; 7 nucleotides agree with TRBD2. V lost 2 bases and J lost 4; bases outside the gene matches: 4. Germline V gene data show CDR1 as SNHLY and CDR2 as FYNNEI. This CDR3 spans 15 amino acids. CDR3 in amino acids: CASSEFGGGTGELFF. Written as DNA, the CDR3 is TGTGCCAGCAGTGAATTTGGGGGGGGCACCGGGGAGCTGTTTTTT.

This clonotype has a count of ten or more. The CDR3 sequence: CSARQITEAFF. The CDR3 coding sequence is TGCAGTGCTAGACAGATCACTGAAGCTTTCTTT. The genes are TRBV20-1 and TRBJ1-1; D unresolved. Germline V gene lookup returns CDR1 DFQATT and CDR2 SNEGSKA (reference sequence). CDR3 length equals 11 residues. V was clipped by 2 bases and J by 4 bases, with 5 bases between them.

This clonotype appeared many times. The chain combines TRBV10-3 with TRBJ2-2, with 7 nucleotides matching TRBD2. V was pared by 10 bases and J by 7 bases, with 18 bases of the junction left unmatched. In germline, CDR1 is ENHRY, CDR2 SYGVKD. The CDR3 contains 16 residues. In DNA form, the CDR3 reads TGTGCCACTACCTCGTCGGGGCTAGCGGCCCTCGGGGAGCTGTTTTTT. Encoded protein: CATTSSGLAALGELFF.

The V and J genes are TRBV18 and TRBJ2-6; D remains ambiguous. The CDR3 length is 18 residues. The V and J ends lost 6 bases and 0 bases respectively, with 18 bases between them. Germline V gives CDR1 KGHSH, CDR2 LQKENI. The DNA for the CDR3 is TGTGCCAGCTCGCGCGTACCGGGTTCTAGCTCTGGGGCCAACGTCCTGACTTTC. Encoded protein: CASSRVPGSSSGANVLTF.

This clonotype was seen at least ten times. The genes are TRBV30 and TRBJ1-1; 7 bases are a match to TRBD1. This CDR3 region has 19 residues. Germline trimming cut 2 bases from V and 0 bases from J; bases unmatched to any gene: 18. Germline V gene sequence: CDR1 GTSNPN, CDR2 SVGIG (reference sequence). CDR3 coding DNA: TGTGCCTGGAGTTTCCGATCGACAGGGCCCCGCGGTATGAACACTGAAGCTTTCTTT. It specifies CAWSFRSTGPRGMNTEAFF. Variable domain in full (rest from reference TRBV30 and TRBJ1-1): SQTIHQWPATLVQPVGSPLSLECTVEGTSNPNLYWYRQAAGRGLQLLFYSVGIGQISSEVPQNLSASRPQDRQFILSSKKLLLSDSGFYLCAWSFRSTGPRGMNTEAFFGQGTRLTVV.

The V gene is TRBV10-3, the J gene TRBJ2-2; D assignment may be TRBD1 or TRBD2 (5 bases each). This CDR3 spans 14 amino acids. Trimming cost V 7 bases and J 6 bases, with 15 bases left between them. The germline V gene encodes CDR1 ENHRY and CDR2 SYGVKD. The CDR3 DNA reads TGTGCCATCACAGGGAGTCTAAAGGCCGGGGAGCTGTTTTTT. This translates into CAITGSLKAGELFF.

The rearrangement uses TRBV6-1 and TRBJ2-7; 9 nucleotides agree with TRBD1. The trim removed 0 bases at V and 2 bases at J, leaving 8 bases unmatched. The CDR3 loop spans 17 amino acids. From germline, CDR1 is MNHNS and CDR2 SASEGT. CDR3 sequence: CASSEAQGTGLTYEQYF. Written as DNA, the CDR3 is TGTGCCAGCAGTGAAGCGCAGGGGACAGGGCTAACCTACGAGCAGTACTTC.

This clonotype was seen only a few times. The CDR3, as DNA: TGTGCCAGCAGTTACGAACAGGGGAGTACTGAAGCTTTCTTT. It specifies CASSYEQGSTEAFF. The V call is TRBV6-5, the J call TRBJ1-1, with 7 positions matching TRBD1. Germline assignment: CDR1 MNHEY and CDR2 SVGAGI. J was trimmed by 5 bases and V by 2 bases; bases with no gene match: 5. CDR3 length: 14 residues.

This clonotype was counted at least ten times. The chain couples TRBV6-5 to TRBJ1-5; a possible D gene is TRBD1 (5 bases). Trimming stripped 4 bases from V and 3 bases from J, with 13 bases between. The CDR3 length is 15 residues. Germline V gene lookup returns CDR1 MNHEY and CDR2 SVGAGI. This CDR3 reads CASSSLRGANQPQHF. The DNA of the CDR3 is TGTGCCAGCAGTTCCCTAAGGGGCGCCAATCAGCCCCAGCATTTT.

This clonotype was detected ten times or more. The chain recombines TRBV20-1 with TRBJ2-7; TRBD2 might be the D (6 bases). This CDR3 is 15 amino acids long. Germline V lookup: CDR1 DFQATT, CDR2 SNEGSKA (reference sequence). V was shortened by 2 bases and J by 5 bases, with 19 bases between the two germline ends. The CDR3 protein is CSARMLGGGFNEQYF. For the CDR3, the DNA is TGCAGTGCTAGAATGCTGGGAGGTGGGTTCAACGAGCAGTACTTC.

This clonotype was picked up many times. The V and J genes are TRBV5-1 and TRBJ1-1; 8 positions match TRBD1. V was clipped by 4 bases and J by 5 bases; unmatched bases: 4. CDR3 size: 13 residues. Germline V CDR1 and CDR2: SGHRS, YFSETQ. CDR3 nucleotide sequence: TGCGCCAGCAGCCTGGACAGGGAAACTGAAGCTTTCTTT. It encodes CASSLDRETEAFF.

This clonotype was seen many times. The chain links TRBV12-3 or TRBV12-4 to TRBJ2-7; 8 nucleotides match TRBD1. V lost 5 bases, J lost 2 bases, and 5 bases stayed unmatched. The CDR3 runs to 14 residues. The CDR3 nucleotides are TGTGCCAGCAGTGACGGACAGGGCACCTACGAGCAGTACTTC. Translated: CASSDGQGTYEQYF.

The chain links TRBV6-2 or TRBV6-3 to TRBJ2-5; possible D gene TRBD1, 5 bases. V lost 7 bases, J lost 1 base, and 7 bases lay in between. The CDR3 is made up of 12 amino acids. In germline, CDR1 is MNHEY, CDR2 SVGEGT. In DNA form, the CDR3 reads TGTGCCAGCACGCAGGGCCAAGAGACCCAGTACTTC. Translation: CASTQGQETQYF.

This clonotype was seen ten or more times. CDR3 loop: CASSELAGVNYEQYF. The CDR3 region has the DNA TGTGCCAGCAGTGAACTAGCAGGAGTAAACTACGAGCAGTACTTC. The V gene is TRBV2, the J gene TRBJ2-7; the D gene is possibly TRBD2 (5 bases). CDR1 is SNHLY, CDR2 FYNNEI, per germline. The V and J ends lost 2 bases and 3 bases respectively, with 14 bases between them. The CDR3 runs to 15 residues.

The chain combines TRBV18 with TRBJ2-7; D remains unclear. V gave up 0 bases and J gave up 2 bases, with 11 bases separating them. In germline, CDR1 is KGHSH, CDR2 LQKENI. This CDR3 contains 15 residues. The CDR3 loop is CASSPPSQRAYEQYF. CDR3 in DNA: TGTGCCAGCTCACCACCTAGCCAAAGGGCCTACGAGCAGTACTTC.

In its sample, this clonotype was seen many times. The chain has TRBV29-1 and TRBJ1-2, with TRBD1 identical over 10 bases. Unmatched junction bases numbered 9, after V lost 7 bases and J lost 4 bases. Per the germline V gene, CDR1 is SQVTM and CDR2 is ANQGSEA. The CDR3 length is 14 residues. This chain's CDR3 is CSAQTWDRGYGYTF. As DNA, the CDR3 is TGCAGCGCCCAAACGTGGGACAGGGGCTATGGCTACACCTTC. Together with reference TRBV29-1 and TRBJ1-2, the CDR3 gives the full variable domain: SAVISQKPSRDICQRGTSLTIQCQVDSQVTMMFWYRQQPGQSLTLIATANQGSEATYESGFVIDKFPISRPNLTFSTLTVSNMSPEDSSIYLCSAQTWDRGYGYTFGSGTRLTVV.

The table lists this clonotype with a few counts. The chain employs TRBV18 and TRBJ2-3; D remains ambiguous. Between the trimmed V and J ends, which lost 1 base and 2 bases, there was a span of 13 bases. Germline V gene lookup returns CDR1 KGHSH and CDR2 LQKENI. This CDR3 region has 16 residues. The CDR3 nucleotides read TGTGCCAGCTCACCACAGCCCAAGGCCCCCACAGATACGCAGTATTTT. It specifies CASSPQPKAPTDTQYF.

This clonotype was picked up many times. The V gene is TRBV29-1, the J gene TRBJ2-7; TRBD1 is a possible D gene (5 bases). CDR1 is SQVTM and CDR2 is ANQGSEA in the germline V gene. The CDR3 contains 11 residues. Trimming stripped 7 bases from V and 2 bases from J, with 9 bases between. The CDR3 loop reads CSAGAPYEQYF. DNA for the CDR3: TGCAGCGCTGGGGCACCCTACGAGCAGTACTTC.